A single sample gave rise to the 28 T cell receptor beta chains below, sequenced in a study (dated by TCRdb to 2016 to 2017). The method was RT-PCR. TCRdb names Illumina MiSeq as the instrument used. In TCRdb, the public reads were trimmed at Q25 with fastp and aligned with MiXCR, with productive beta chains retained. Rows with a matching CDR3 protein are joined into one entry that keeps the most common DNA and genes. This sample lists hundreds of thousands of distinct CDR3 sequences; 14% were detected once. Just over 3.5% of the sample belongs to the ten largest clones. Material: memory CD4+ T cells from blood. These receptors originate from a female donor in good health, serving as a healthy control.

CDR3: CASSLDPPGATEAFF. The CDR3, as DNA: TGCGCCAGCAGCTTGGACCCTCCGGGGGCCACTGAAGCTTTCTTT. The J gene is TRBJ1-1, the V gene TRBV5-1; D is possibly TRBD1 (6 bases). Looked up from germline, CDR1 is SGHRS and CDR2 is YFSETQ. V was trimmed by 0 bases and J by 4 bases, leaving 13 bases between them. The CDR3 is 15 residues long.

This clonotype came up a few times. The gene calls are TRBV3-1 and TRBJ1-1; D perhaps matches TRBD1 (6 bases). The CDR3 sequence is 17 residues long. Germline V gene lookup returns CDR1 LGHDT and CDR2 YNNKEL (reference sequence). Deletions cut 1 base from V and 1 base from J, with 16 bases between. The CDR3 sequence: CASSQGGTFFKNTEAFF. For the CDR3, the DNA is TGTGCCAGCAGCCAAGGGGGGACATTCTTTAAGAACACTGAAGCTTTCTTT.

J is TRBJ1-1 and V is TRBV12-3 or TRBV12-4; 12 nucleotides line up with TRBD1. This CDR3 is 14 amino acids long. J was trimmed by 4 bases and V by 5 bases; bases with no gene match: 2. CDR3: CASSQGQGATEAFF. The CDR3 region has the DNA TGTGCCAGCAGTCAGGGACAGGGGGCCACTGAAGCTTTCTTT.

This clonotype was counted between two and nine times. The chain carries TRBV19 and TRBJ2-3; 7 nucleotides match TRBD1. Per the germline V gene, CDR1 is LNHDA and CDR2 is SQIVND (reference sequence). This CDR3 is built from 15 residues. V trimming: 8 bases; J trimming: 2 bases; junction bases outside the gene matches: 10. Written as DNA, the CDR3 is TGTGCCAGTTGGAACAGGGGACGGCCCACAGATACGCAGTATTTT. Translation gives CASWNRGRPTDTQYF.

This clonotype came up many times. The rearrangement uses TRBV7-9 and TRBJ2-7, with D maybe TRBD1 (5 bases). The CDR3 length is 13 residues. Germline lookup yields CDR1 SEHNR and CDR2 FQNEAQ (reference sequence). V lost 5 bases, J lost 2 bases, and 10 bases lay in between. The CDR3 reads CASSNKDTYEQYF. The DNA of the CDR3 is TGTGCCAGCAGCAACAAGGACACCTACGAGCAGTACTTC.

This clonotype was found many times. This chain joins TRBV10-3 and TRBJ1-2; no reliable D call. CDR1 and CDR2 from the germline V gene are ENHRY and SYGVKD. The CDR3 is 14 amino acids. V was clipped by 0 bases and J by 2 bases, with 7 bases between them. The CDR3 region has the DNA TGTGCCATCAGTGAGTCGGGAGCCAACTATGGCTACACCTTC. It is translated as CAISESGANYGYTF.

The rearrangement links TRBV6-5 to TRBJ2-2; TRBD1 matches at 8 bases. J lost 0 bases, V lost 11 bases, and 5 bases had no gene match. Per germline, CDR1 MNHEY and CDR2 SVGAGI. The CDR3 has 14 residues. CDR3 loop: CAAGDRTNTGELFF. As DNA, the CDR3 is TGTGCCGCCGGGGACAGGACGAACACCGGGGAGCTGTTTTTT.

This chain links TRBV4-3 with TRBJ1-4; tentative D call: TRBD1 (5 bases). The germline V gene has CDR1 LGHNA and CDR2 YSLEER. V was shortened by 0 bases and J by 5 bases, with 13 bases between the two germline ends. The CDR3 extends over 16 amino acids. CDR3 sequence reads: CASSQDIGAGNEKLFF. CDR3 bases: TGCGCCAGCAGCCAAGATATAGGGGCAGGCAATGAAAAACTGTTTTTT.

The chain links TRBV2 to TRBJ1-3; TRBD1 is a possible D gene (5 bases). The germline gives CDR1 SNHLY, CDR2 FYNNEI. The CDR3 loop spans 15 amino acids. Trimming pared 6 bases from V and 0 bases from J, leaving 12 bases between. The CDR3 sequence is CASRLTDSSGNTIYF. The CDR3 nucleotides read TGTGCCAGCAGATTGACAGATTCCTCTGGAAACACCATATATTTT.

This clonotype was seen repeatedly, ten times or more. This chain uses TRBV27 with TRBJ1-1; possible D gene TRBD1, 6 bases. Trimming took 6 bases from V and 1 from J, leaving 9 bases between them. CDR1 and CDR2 (germline): MNHEY, SMNVEV (reference sequence). The CDR3 loop spans 13 amino acids. The CDR3 nucleotides are TGTGCCAGCAGACTACAGGGGAACACTGAAGCTTTCTTT. It yields the protein CASRLQGNTEAFF.

This clonotype was seen ten or more times. The chain carries TRBV4-1 and TRBJ2-5; the match to TRBD1 covers 7 bases. The CDR3 is 15 amino acids. Per the germline V gene, CDR1 is MGHRA and CDR2 is YSYEKL. V lost 2 bases, J lost 2 bases, and 5 bases stayed unmatched. The CDR3 sequence is CASSQSGTAQETQYF. In DNA, the CDR3 is TGCGCCAGCAGCCAAAGTGGGACAGCTCAAGAGACCCAGTACTTC.

To note about this clonotype: This clone may be a read error of a much larger clone one base away. The chain employs TRBV6-5 and TRBJ1-1; D gene unclear. Per the germline V gene, CDR1 is MNHEY and CDR2 is SVGAGI. The CDR3 is 11 residues long. CDR3 region: CASTDSIDKVF. In nucleotides, the CDR3 is TGTGCCAGCACCGACTCAATAGATAAGGTCTTT.

V usage is TRBV27 and J usage is TRBJ2-1, with D hard to call. With 7 bases removed from V and 5 bases from J, the gap between germline ends came to 12 bases. Germline V lookup: CDR1 MNHEY, CDR2 SMNVEV (reference sequence). CDR3 length equals 13 residues. The CDR3: CASKRPMNNEQFF. The CDR3 DNA is TGTGCCAGCAAACGACCTATGAACAATGAGCAGTTCTTC.

This rearrangement joins TRBV5-4 to TRBJ2-7; 10 nucleotides agree with TRBD1. The CDR3 covers 15 residues. Germline V gives CDR1 SGHNT, CDR2 YYREEE (reference sequence). V was pared by 2 bases and J by 5 bases, with 7 bases of the junction left unmatched. CDR3 bases: TGTGCCAGCAGCTTATCGGGACAGGGGATCGACGAGCAGTACTTC. This translates into CASSLSGQGIDEQYF. Supplemented by reference TRBV5-4 and TRBJ2-7, the full variable domain reads ETGVTQSPTHLIKTRGQQVTLRCSSQSGHNTVSWYQQALGQGPQFIFQYYREEENGRGNFPPRFSGLQFPNYSSELNVNALELDDSALYLCASSLSGQGIDEQYFGPGTRLTVT.

The V and J genes are TRBV9 and TRBJ2-5, with 10 bases fitting TRBD2. Germline V gene data show CDR1 as SGDLS and CDR2 as YYNGEE. The CDR3 covers 15 residues. The V gene end was trimmed by 0 bases and the J gene end by 4 bases; junction bases not matched to a gene: 3. The CDR3, as DNA: TGTGCCAGCAGCGTAGTCCCTAGCGGGGGAGAGACCCAGTACTTC. Translation gives CASSVVPSGGETQYF.

This clonotype was observed many times. V and J are TRBV10-3 and TRBJ2-2, with 7 bases identical to TRBD1. The junction had 8 bases not matched to a gene; V was cut back by 10 bases and J by 0 bases. The CDR3 loop spans 15 amino acids. Germline CDR1 reads ENHRY; CDR2 reads SYGVKD. The CDR3 protein is CATRTTGTNTGELFF. The CDR3 DNA is TGTGCCACCCGTACGACAGGGACGAACACCGGGGAGCTGTTTTTT.

This clonotype was detected many times. V is TRBV6-6 and J is TRBJ2-7, with D possibly matching TRBD1 (6 bases). The CDR3 spans 13 residues. CDR1 is MNHNY, CDR2 SVGAGI, per germline (reference sequence). V was shortened by 2 bases and J by 3 bases, with 8 bases between the two germline ends. The CDR3 spells CASSYGTRYEQYF. The CDR3 coding sequence is TGTGCCAGCAGTTACGGGACACGCTACGAGCAGTACTTC.

The rearrangement links TRBV18 to TRBJ2-5; 7 bases match TRBD1. From germline, CDR1 is KGHSH and CDR2 LQKENI. CDR3 length: 15 residues. Trimming removed 3 bases from V and 2 bases from J; junction bases left unmatched: 6. Here the CDR3 reads CASSPSGQTQETQYF. In DNA form, the CDR3 reads TGTGCCAGCTCACCGTCGGGACAGACTCAAGAGACCCAGTACTTC. Supplemented by reference TRBV18 and TRBJ2-5, the full variable domain reads NAGVMQNPRHLVRRRGQEARLRCSPMKGHSHVYWYRQLPEEGLKFMVYLQKENIIDESGMPKERFSAEFPKEGPSILRIQQVVRGDSAAYFCASSPSGQTQETQYFGPGTRLLVL.

In this sample, this clonotype turned up a few times. CDR3 DNA sequence: TGCAGTGCTAGAGATCTAGCGGGAGGGCCACTTGGGTCCTACGAGCAGTACTTC. Translation gives CSARDLAGGPLGSYEQYF. This chain connects TRBV20-1 to TRBJ2-7, with 12 bases identical to TRBD2. This CDR3 spans 18 amino acids. Germline trimming cut 0 bases from V and 1 base from J; bases unmatched to any gene: 10. The germline V gene has CDR1 DFQATT and CDR2 SNEGSKA (reference sequence).

This clonotype came up a few times. The chain combines TRBV18 with TRBJ2-7, with TRBD1 matching 10 bases. This CDR3 has 15 amino acids. From germline, CDR1 is KGHSH and CDR2 LQKENI. J gave up 2 bases and V 3 bases, and 4 bases lay outside the gene matches. This CDR3 reads CASSPGGQGTYEQYF. The CDR3 region has the DNA TGTGCCAGCTCACCGGGGGGACAGGGGACCTACGAGCAGTACTTC.

This clonotype has ten or more counts. The chain recombines TRBV18 with TRBJ2-7; maybe TRBD1 (5 bases). V lost 2 bases to trimming and J lost 5 bases, with 13 bases between them. There are 14 residues in the CDR3. In germline, CDR1 is KGHSH, CDR2 LQKENI. CDR3 amino acids: CASSPAAGSHEQYF. CDR3 nucleotide sequence: TGTGCCAGCTCACCAGCGGCAGGGTCGCACGAGCAGTACTTC.

The rearrangement joins TRBV12-3 or TRBV12-4 to TRBJ2-4; TRBD2 might be the D (6 bases). This CDR3 is built from 16 residues. With 5 bases removed from V and 5 bases from J, the gap between germline ends came to 19 bases. The CDR3 here is CASSQGTGTRQNIQYF. CDR3 coding DNA: TGTGCCAGCAGTCAAGGGACTGGGACCCGACAAAACATTCAGTACTTC.

This clonotype appeared once. The chain is built from TRBV3-1 and TRBJ2-2, with D maybe TRBD2 (5 bases). V was clipped by 1 base and J by 3 bases, with 12 bases between them. Germline CDR1 LGHDT, CDR2 YNNKEL (reference sequence). The CDR3 has 16 amino acids. CDR3 protein: CASSQAARGYTGELFF. For the CDR3, the DNA is TGTGCCAGCAGCCAAGCAGCTCGGGGATACACCGGGGAGCTGTTTTTT.

The chain has TRBV5-6 and TRBJ1-2; unclear D gene. Germline V gene lookup returns CDR1 SGHDT and CDR2 YYEEEE. The CDR3 loop spans 14 amino acids. V shed 1 base and J shed 4 bases, with 11 bases lying between them. The DNA of the CDR3 is TGTGCCAGCAGCTTGTACTCTAGCGGCTATGGCTACACCTTC. Translated, it gives CASSLYSSGYGYTF.

The sample holds many counts of this clonotype. The V call is TRBV18, the J call TRBJ2-5; D gene unclear. The CDR3 runs to 14 residues. V shed 2 bases and J shed 5 bases, with 12 bases lying between them. Germline V gene data show CDR1 as KGHSH and CDR2 as LQKENI. DNA for the CDR3: TGTGCCAGCTCACCAAGTGGGCAAGGGGAGACCCAGTACTTC. The encoded protein is CASSPSGQGETQYF.

The V call is TRBV15, the J call TRBJ1-2; D is uncertain. The germline V gene has CDR1 LNHNV and CDR2 YYDKDF (reference sequence). V gave up 0 bases and J gave up 4 bases, with 18 bases separating them. The CDR3 sequence is 17 residues long. CDR3 sequence (DNA): TGTGCCACCAGCAGAGATCGGGAGGAGGAGAGGTTCTATGGCTACACCTTC. As protein: CATSRDREEERFYGYTF.

Points on this clonotype: The junction departs from germline at one end; a sequencing error may be responsible. The V gene is TRBV10-1, the J gene TRBJ2-6; no clear D gene. The germline V gene encodes CDR1 WNHNN and CDR2 SYGVQD (reference sequence). This CDR3 spans 15 amino acids. In nucleotides, the CDR3 is TGCGCCAGCCCCCCATGTGACTCTAGGGCCAACGTCCTGACTTTC. This sequence encodes CASPPCDSRANVLTF.

The sample holds one count of this clonotype. The chain carries TRBV12-3 or TRBV12-4 and TRBJ1-1; D gene uncertain. Deletions cut 4 bases from V and 4 bases from J, with 19 bases between. This CDR3 comprises 16 residues. The CDR3 protein is CASSWSAGPGSTEAFF. In nucleotides, the CDR3 is TGTGCCAGCAGTTGGTCGGCAGGTCCCGGAAGCACTGAAGCTTTCTTT.